This T cell receptor beta chain comes out of a study of cytomegalovirus exposure and HLA in healthy donors. Of note for this clone: Its specificity is unknown.

The study's findings and limits: In vitro, a few CMV-associated chains proved specific for CMV antigens. Generally TCR sequences proved uncommon, though certain public TCRs appeared in numerous donors.

Both 60 Vbeta primers and 13 Jbeta primers went into the PCR. Here immunoSEQ multiplex PCR was the method, and the copy in TCRdb shows in-frame clones only, minus some. In the table there are 95,000 to 130,000 clones, around three quarters of which are singletons. Losses at the gene ends were 6 bases for V and 7 bases for J; bases not matched to a gene: 2. CDR1 and CDR2 from the germline V gene are SQVTM and ANQGSEA. CDR3 length: 12 residues. The chain carries TRBV29-1 and TRBJ2-2, with TRBD2 identical over 10 bases. Sequencing input: PBMCs. The clonotype was recovered from a man aged 25-45 years in good health and CMV-seropositive. The CDR3 loop is CSVVAGGGELFF. The CDR3 coding sequence is TGCAGCGTGGTAGCGGGAGGCGGGGAGCTGTTTTTT.